One sample yielded the 25 T cell receptor beta chains listed below, sequenced in a study of cytomegalovirus exposure and HLA in healthy donors. The PCR was carried out with 60 Vbeta primers and 13 Jbeta primers. Clones were sequenced by immunoSEQ multiplex PCR, and TCRdb holds only the in-frame ones, with some missing. The repertoire holds about 85,000 clones, over 70% seen once, with roughly 30% in the top ten. Sequencing was done on a sample of PBMCs. Receptor source: a man aged 50-59 years in good health and CMV-seropositive.

V is TRBV6-4 and J is TRBJ1-2, with 8 nucleotides matching TRBD1. V dropped 2 bases and J dropped 2; count of bases not matched to a gene: 7. Germline assignment: CDR1 MRHNA and CDR2 SNTAGT. CDR3 length equals 16 residues. The CDR3 nucleotides read TGTGCCAGCAGTGACCCCTCTGACAGGGGCAACTATGGCTACACCTTC. Protein product: CASSDPSDRGNYGYTF.

The V call is TRBV7-6, the J call TRBJ2-2; D gene unclear. Trimming left V 5 bases short and J 6 bases short, with 16 bases between. CDR1 and CDR2 (germline): SGHVS, FNYEAQ. This CDR3 contains 15 residues. The CDR3 here is CASSALLSRAGELFF. In DNA, the CDR3 is TGTGCCAGCAGCGCCCTACTAAGCCGGGCCGGGGAGCTGTTTTTT.

This clone was counted a few times. The genes are TRBV11-3 and TRBJ2-1; 8 nucleotides agree with TRBD1. This CDR3 is 13 amino acids long. The V gene's germline CDR1 is SGHNT and CDR2 YENEEA. J gave up 13 bases and V 4 bases, and 9 bases lay outside the gene matches. The CDR3: CASSSLGTGPQFF. The CDR3 coding sequence is TGTGCCAGCAGCTCCCTTGGGACAGGCCCCCAGTTCTTC.

V is TRBV5-8 and J is TRBJ2-7; 10 nucleotides line up with TRBD2. This CDR3 spans 17 amino acids. Looked up from germline, CDR1 is SGHTS and CDR2 is YDEGEE. Losses at the gene ends were 7 bases for V and 4 bases for J; bases not matched to a gene: 17. CDR3 DNA sequence: TGTGCCAGCCGCCCCAGGGTTGAGGCTAGCGGGAGATACGAGCAGTACTTC. Its translation is CASRPRVEASGRYEQYF. Supplemented by reference TRBV5-8 and TRBJ2-7, the full variable domain reads EAGVTQSPTHLIKTRGQQATLRCSPISGHTSVYWYQQALGLGLQFLLWYDEGEERNRGNFPPRFSGRQFPNYSSELNVNALELEDSALYLCASRPRVEASGRYEQYFGPGTRLTVT.

The chain links TRBV6-5 to TRBJ2-4, with TRBD2 matching 8 bases. The CDR3 spans 16 residues. Germline CDR1 reads MNHEY; CDR2 reads SVGAGI. V lost 2 bases to trimming and J lost 8 bases; unmatched junction nucleotides: 11. The DNA for the CDR3 is TGTGCCAGCAGTTACGGGGGAATCACGGGGGGGGACATTCAGTACTTC. It codes for CASSYGGITGGDIQYF.

V usage is TRBV6-5 and J usage is TRBJ2-2, with 10 bases identical to TRBD2. The CDR3 is 15 residues long. Unmatched junction bases numbered 7, after V lost 7 bases and J lost 5 bases. Germline CDR1 is MNHEY and CDR2 is SVGAGI. In DNA, the CDR3 is TGTGCCAGCAAGGTCCTAGCGGGAGATACCGGGGAGCTGTTTTTT. Amino acid sequence: CASKVLAGDTGELFF.

This sequence joins TRBV9 and TRBJ2-5, with 13 positions matching TRBD2. V lost 4 bases, J lost 4 bases, and 7 bases stayed unmatched. Germline assignment: CDR1 SGDLS and CDR2 YYNGEE. CDR3 length equals 16 residues. The CDR3 nucleotides read TGTGCCAGCAGCCCAACCGGGACTAGCGGGACAGAGACCCAGTACTTC. Translating it yields CASSPTGTSGTETQYF.

V is TRBV5-1 and J is TRBJ1-1; D call uncertain. The CDR3 has 14 amino acids. V lost 3 bases to trimming and J lost 0 bases, with 9 bases between them. Germline values: CDR1 SGHRS, CDR2 YFSETQ. The CDR3 here is CASSSLAVNTEAFF. The CDR3 nucleotides read TGCGCCAGCAGCTCCCTAGCCGTGAACACTGAAGCTTTCTTT.

The gene calls are TRBV7-8 and TRBJ2-1; possible D gene TRBD1, 6 bases. Germline-derived CDR1 and CDR2 are SGHVS and FQNEAQ. Trimming took off 5 bases at V and 5 bases at J, with 13 bases between the two ends. This CDR3 has 14 amino acids. For the CDR3, the DNA is TGTGCCAGCAGCCCACGGACAGCCAACAATGAGCAGTTCTTC. Translating gives CASSPRTANNEQFF.

The rearrangement links TRBV29-1 to TRBJ2-1, with no clear D. The CDR3 covers 14 residues. The V gene's germline CDR1 is SQVTM and CDR2 ANQGSEA. V was trimmed by 7 bases and J by 2 bases, leaving 15 bases between them. This chain's CDR3 is CSAVTTSTYNEQFF. The CDR3 DNA reads TGCAGCGCTGTAACAACATCGACCTACAATGAGCAGTTCTTC.

The chain joins TRBV7-6 to TRBJ1-2, with TRBD1 as a possible D gene (5 bases). The CDR3 extends over 16 amino acids. Between the trimmed V and J ends, which lost 5 bases and 2 bases, there was a span of 18 bases. Germline-derived CDR1 and CDR2 are SGHVS and FNYEAQ. The CDR3 DNA sequence: TGTGCCAGCAGCCTCAGTACTGCAGGGCGAAACTATGGCTACACCTTC. It translates to CASSLSTAGRNYGYTF.

The chain joins TRBV6-5 to TRBJ1-6; the D gene is possibly TRBD1 (6 bases). With 6 bases removed from V and 0 bases from J, the gap between germline ends came to 6 bases. Germline CDR1 reads MNHEY; CDR2 reads SVGAGI. This CDR3 has 14 amino acids. The CDR3: CASRDSSYNSPLHF. The CDR3 DNA reads TGTGCCAGCAGGGACAGCTCCTATAATTCACCCCTCCACTTT.

V usage is TRBV6-5 and J usage is TRBJ2-2, with TRBD2 matching over 7 bases. Trimming cost V 8 bases and J 5 bases; bases outside gene matches: 11. CDR3 size: 15 residues. CDR1 and CDR2 from the germline V gene are MNHEY and SVGAGI. The CDR3 protein is CASRLAGARTGELFF. The CDR3, as DNA: TGTGCCAGCCGGTTAGCGGGCGCGAGAACCGGGGAGCTGTTTTTT.

This clone occurred once. CDR3 sequence (DNA): TGCGCCAGCAGCCAAGATCCAGTCCTAGCAGACACCGGGGAGCTGTTTTTT. As protein: CASSQDPVLADTGELFF. The rearrangement uses TRBV4-1 and TRBJ2-2, with D possibly matching TRBD2 (5 bases). CDR3 length equals 17 residues. Germline V gene lookup returns CDR1 MGHRA and CDR2 YSYEKL. V lost 0 bases, J lost 3 bases, and 14 bases lay in between.

The V call is TRBV7-2, the J call TRBJ1-1; D perhaps matches TRBD1 (6 bases). Germline values: CDR1 SGHTA, CDR2 FQGNSA. The CDR3 is 14 residues long. V lost 6 bases, J lost 1 base, and 12 bases lay in between. CDR3 nucleotide sequence: TGTGCCAGCAGGAAGGGGGATAGGAACACTGAAGCTTTCTTT. Protein sequence: CASRKGDRNTEAFF.

V is TRBV7-9 and J is TRBJ2-7; 7 nucleotides match TRBD2. Germline V CDR1 and CDR2: SEHNR, FQNEAQ (reference sequence). After removal of 5 bases from V and 2 bases from J, the junction contained 9 bases not matched to a gene. This CDR3 comprises 15 residues. CDR3 region: CASSPRGGIPYEQYF. The CDR3, as DNA: TGTGCCAGCAGCCCCCGGGGAGGGATCCCCTACGAGCAGTACTTC.

This clone was detected only once. An end of the junction differs from the germline gene, which may be a read error. V is TRBV7-9 and J is TRBJ1-1; D unresolved. Germline-derived CDR1 and CDR2 are SEHNR and FQNEAQ (reference sequence). The CDR3 extends over 17 amino acids. The CDR3 region is CSSSLSFSRRVNTEAFF. For the CDR3, the DNA is TGTTCCAGCAGCTTAAGTTTTAGCCGACGGGTAAACACTGAAGCTTTCTTT.

This chain uses TRBV7-8 with TRBJ2-1; TRBD1 agrees at 11 bases. The germline gives CDR1 SGHVS, CDR2 FQNEAQ. Trimming took 2 bases from V and 4 from J; bases not matched to a gene: 4. The CDR3 has 16 amino acids. The CDR3 protein is CASSLTGQGAYNEQFF. As DNA, the CDR3 is TGTGCCAGCAGCTTAACAGGACAGGGGGCTTACAATGAGCAGTTCTTC.

V gene TRBV7-9 combines with J gene TRBJ2-7, with 9 bases that match TRBD1. From germline, CDR1 is SEHNR and CDR2 FQNEAQ (reference sequence). CDR3 length equals 14 residues. V shed 6 bases, J shed 6 bases, and the junction held 9 bases outside the gene matches. In DNA form, the CDR3 reads TGTGCCAGCAGTCACCGGGACAGGGCGGTCGAGCAGTACTTC. This translates into CASSHRDRAVEQYF.

The V call is TRBV7-9, the J call TRBJ1-6, with 10 bases fitting TRBD1. CDR1 is SEHNR, CDR2 FQNEAQ, per germline (reference sequence). Germline trimming cut 4 bases from V and 7 bases from J; bases unmatched to any gene: 1. CDR3 length: 14 amino acids. CDR3 DNA sequence: TGTGCCAGCAGCTCGGGACAGGGGAATTCACCCCTCCACTTT. Protein: CASSSGQGNSPLHF.

The chain links TRBV27 to TRBJ2-7, with D unclear. The length of the CDR3 is 13 residues. Trimming stripped 2 bases from V and 1 base from J, with 6 bases between. Germline lookup yields CDR1 MNHEY and CDR2 SMNVEV (reference sequence). The CDR3 sequence: CASSLAASYEQYF. The CDR3 nucleotides read TGTGCCAGCAGTTTAGCGGCTTCCTACGAGCAGTACTTC.

The chain combines TRBV27 with TRBJ2-1; 8 positions agree with TRBD2. Germline V gene sequence: CDR1 MNHEY, CDR2 SMNVEV (reference sequence). The CDR3 covers 12 residues. V shed 5 bases, J shed 12 bases, and the junction held 6 bases outside the gene matches. This chain's CDR3 is CASSPLAGGQFF. For the CDR3, the DNA is TGTGCCAGCAGTCCCCTAGCGGGTGGGCAGTTCTTC.

This clone was counted between two and nine times. The chain has TRBV18 and TRBJ2-1; possible D gene TRBD1, 5 bases. The germline V and J ends were trimmed by 2 bases and 8 bases, with 10 bases remaining between them. The germline V gene has CDR1 KGHSH and CDR2 LQKENI. The CDR3 is 13 residues long. The CDR3 DNA is TGTGCCAGCTCACCAGCATTAGGGGATGAGCAGTTCTTC. It translates to CASSPALGDEQFF.

This sequence joins TRBV9 and TRBJ1-1; 8 nucleotides line up with TRBD1. Germline V gives CDR1 SGDLS, CDR2 YYNGEE. This CDR3 has 15 amino acids. Trimming took 3 bases from V and 1 from J; bases not matched to a gene: 5. CDR3 in DNA: TGTGCCAGCAGCGCATCGGGGACAGGGAACACTGAAGCTTTCTTT. As protein: CASSASGTGNTEAFF.

The gene calls are TRBV6-5 and TRBJ1-2; D is possibly TRBD1 (5 bases). Between the trimmed V and J ends, which lost 2 bases and 7 bases, there was a span of 11 bases. Germline V gene data show CDR1 as MNHEY and CDR2 as SVGAGI. This CDR3 contains 13 residues. The CDR3 DNA follows: TGTGCCAGCAGTTACACGTTCCAGGGTGGCTACACCTTC. It is translated as CASSYTFQGGYTF.